The rows below give T cell receptor beta chains drawn from one sample of a study of blood T cell repertoires in COVID-19. The assay was immunoSEQ multiplex PCR, and TCRdb's table has in-frame clones only and misses some. Of 300,000 or so clones in the sample, roughly 90% were seen once. The sequenced material came from PBMCs or T cells enriched from blood (not recorded which). These receptors were obtained from a man in his 60s who had recovered from COVID-19. Each CDR3 is given with its conserved first and last residue. Fields, in order: V gene, J gene, D gene, CDR3 length, clone size, CDR3 DNA, CDR3 protein. D genes are given only for firm matches. Not all rows give a size; the values are once, few, many and, for expanded clones, a class.

V gene: TRBV9
J gene: TRBJ1-1
D gene: .
CDR3 length: 14
clone size: .
CDR3 DNA: TGTGCCAGCAGCCCCAGCGGGACGAACACTGAAGCTTTCTTT
CDR3 protein: CASSPSGTNTEAFF

V gene: TRBV7-2
J gene: TRBJ2-2
D gene: .
CDR3 length: 14
clone size: .
CDR3 DNA: TGTGCCAGCAGCTCTGGACAGAACACCGGGGAGCTGTTTTTT
CDR3 protein: CASSSGQNTGELFF

V gene: TRBV5-5
J gene: TRBJ1-4
D gene: .
CDR3 length: 16
clone size: .
CDR3 DNA: TGTGCCAGCAGCTTGGGATCACAGGCGAATAATGAAAAACTGTTTTTT
CDR3 protein: CASSLGSQANNEKLFF

V gene: TRBV5-4
J gene: TRBJ2-3
D gene: .
CDR3 length: 15
clone size: .
CDR3 DNA: TGTGCCAGCAGCTCTGCAGGGGGGAGCGCAGATACGCAGTATTTT
CDR3 protein: CASSSAGGSADTQYF

V gene: TRBV3-1/TRBV3-2
J gene: TRBJ2-1
D gene: TRBD2
CDR3 length: 13
clone size: .
CDR3 DNA: TGTGCCAGCAGCCAGGGGACTAGCGGTGAGCAGTTCTTC
CDR3 protein: CASSQGTSGEQFF

V gene: TRBV5-5
J gene: TRBJ1-1
D gene: TRBD1
CDR3 length: 15
clone size: .
CDR3 DNA: TGTGCCAGCAGCTACCGGGACAGGGGGCCGTCTGAAGCTTTCTTT
CDR3 protein: CASSYRDRGPSEAFF

V gene: TRBV6-2/TRBV6-3
J gene: TRBJ1-5
D gene: .
CDR3 length: 16
clone size: .
CDR3 DNA: TGTGCCAGCAGTTACTCGAAATTTCAGGGGCACCAGCCCCAGCATTTT
CDR3 protein: CASSYSKFQGHQPQHF

V gene: TRBV5-1
J gene: TRBJ1-1
D gene: .
CDR3 length: 15
clone size: .
CDR3 DNA: TGCGCCAGCAGCTTGGATCACGGTGTGAACACTGAAGCTTTCTTT
CDR3 protein: CASSLDHGVNTEAFF

V gene: TRBV27
J gene: TRBJ2-7
D gene: TRBD2
CDR3 length: 14
clone size: .
CDR3 DNA: TGTGCCAGCAGTGCGGGAGGGCCAACCTACGAGCAGTACTTC
CDR3 protein: CASSAGGPTYEQYF

V gene: TRBV19
J gene: TRBJ1-5
D gene: .
CDR3 length: 13
clone size: .
CDR3 DNA: TGTGCCAGTAGTATAGAAGGCGGTCAGCCCCAGCATTTT
CDR3 protein: CASSIEGGQPQHF

V gene: TRBV5-4
J gene: TRBJ2-1
D gene: .
CDR3 length: 15
clone size: once
CDR3 DNA: TGTGCCAGCAGCCCCCGACAGGCCTCCTACAATGAGCAGTTCTTC
CDR3 protein: CASSPRQASYNEQFF

V gene: TRBV27
J gene: TRBJ1-6
D gene: .
CDR3 length: 14
clone size: .
CDR3 DNA: TGTGCCAGCAGTCGAGTAGCAGGGAATTCACCCCTCCACTTT
CDR3 protein: CASSRVAGNSPLHF